The entry that follows covers one T cell receptor (beta chain) sequence. The target antigen is unknown. A read error may produce the germline difference seen at one junction end. The sample comes from a study of read filtering for tumor transcriptome and immune sequencing. Study-wide background: Whole-transcriptome libraries were prepared after DNase treatment.

The library was built from about 400 ng RNA with molecular barcoded adaptors for alpha/delta and beta/gamma chains. MiXCR, run by TCRdb on the reads, gives a single entry per CDR3 protein. The repertoire includes approximately 9,800 distinct CDR3 sequences, 16% of them detected once, and around 25% sits in the top ten. CDR1 and CDR2 from the germline V gene are DFQATT and SNEGSKA (reference sequence). CDR3 length equals 14 residues. The study, taken as a whole, reports: The sorted CD138-negative fraction was a mixed bone marrow immune population, not purified T cells. Dropping single-read clonotypes raised IR-seq and RNA-seq shared-clonotype correlation.

The receptor was isolated from a donor older than 35 with multiple myeloma. The sequenced sample consisted of a population of CD138-negative cells sorted from bone marrow. The rearrangement uses TRBV20-1 and TRBJ2-1; 8 nucleotides agree with TRBD2. This chain's CDR3 is CSARTGGRYNEQFF. The CDR3 coding sequence is TGCAGTGCTCGGACGGGGGGGCGTTACAACGAGCAGTTCTTC.